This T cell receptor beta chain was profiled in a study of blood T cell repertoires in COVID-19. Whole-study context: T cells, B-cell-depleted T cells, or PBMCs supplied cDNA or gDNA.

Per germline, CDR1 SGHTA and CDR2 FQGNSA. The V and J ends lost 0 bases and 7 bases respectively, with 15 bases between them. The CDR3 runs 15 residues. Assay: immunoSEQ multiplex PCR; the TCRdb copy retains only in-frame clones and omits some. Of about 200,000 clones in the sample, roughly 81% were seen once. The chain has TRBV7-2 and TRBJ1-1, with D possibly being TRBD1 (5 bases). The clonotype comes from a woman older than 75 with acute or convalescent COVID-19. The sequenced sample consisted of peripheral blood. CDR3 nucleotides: TGTGCCAGCAGCTTAGCGGTGGTTCAGGGTGGTGAAGCTTTCTTT. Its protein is CASSLAVVQGGEAFF.